The T cell receptor beta chain described here comes from a study of cytomegalovirus exposure and HLA in healthy donors. Study-level information: A subsequent analysis reported that the 120 validation repertoires were produced on the same platform that had also been used for the roughly 670 first-cohort repertoires.

On this clone itself: The antigen is unknown.

The assay was immunoSEQ multiplex PCR, and TCRdb's table has in-frame clones only and misses some. The sample lists about 150,000 clones, approximately 86% occurring once. CDR3 length equals 16 residues. The junction had 8 bases not matched to a gene; V was cut back by 3 bases and J by 5 bases. Germline loops: CDR1 MNHEY, CDR2 SVGAGI. General study findings and limits: Despite most TCR sequences being rare, some public TCRs occurred in many donors. According to a subsequent analysis, TCR clusters from the first cohort were inclined to appear together in the 110 or so validation repertoires.

The donors belonged to the approximately 130-subject validation cohort, separate from the approximately 700-subject first cohort. The TCR comes from a man aged 18 to 30 in good health and CMV-seropositive. The sample taken for sequencing was PBMCs. This sequence joins TRBV6-5 and TRBJ1-1, with 11 bases fitting TRBD1. The CDR3 reads CASSYGWGTGGTEAFF. The CDR3 nucleotides read TGTGCCAGCAGTTATGGATGGGGGACAGGGGGGACTGAAGCTTTCTTT.